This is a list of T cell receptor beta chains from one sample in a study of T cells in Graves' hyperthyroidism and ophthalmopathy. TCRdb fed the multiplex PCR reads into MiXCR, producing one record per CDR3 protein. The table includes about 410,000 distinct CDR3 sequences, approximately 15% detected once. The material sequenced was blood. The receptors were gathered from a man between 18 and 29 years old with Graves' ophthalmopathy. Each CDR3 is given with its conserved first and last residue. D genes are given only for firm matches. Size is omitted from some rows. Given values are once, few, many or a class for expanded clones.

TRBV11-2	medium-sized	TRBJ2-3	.	CASSFPSTDTQYF	TGTGCCAGCAGCTTCCCGAGCACAGATACGCAGTATTTT
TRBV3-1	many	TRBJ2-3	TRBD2	CASSPLDLGLVGDTQYF	TGTGCCAGCAGCCCCCTGGACCTCGGACTAGTGGGAGATACGCAGTATTTT
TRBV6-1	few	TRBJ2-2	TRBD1	CASRQGWNTGELFF	TGTGCCAGCAGACAGGGGTGGAACACCGGGGAGCTGTTTTTT
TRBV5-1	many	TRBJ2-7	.	CASSHLQGEQYF	TGCGCCAGCAGCCACCTACAAGGGGAGCAGTACTTC
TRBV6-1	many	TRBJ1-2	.	CASRGGESGYTF	TGTGCCAGCAGAGGGGGGGAGAGTGGCTACACCTTC
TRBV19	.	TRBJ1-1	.	CASSIGAEASF	TGTGCCAGTAGTATAGGCGCTGAAGCTTCCTTT
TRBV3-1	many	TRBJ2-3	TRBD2	CASSPGLATSDTQYF	TGTGCCAGCAGCCCCGGACTAGCGACATCAGATACGCAGTATTTT
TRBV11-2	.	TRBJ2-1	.	CASSLGAAIYNEQFF	TGTGCCAGCAGCTTAGGAGCGGCTATCTACAATGAGCAGTTCTTC
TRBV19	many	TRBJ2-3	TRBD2	CASRTIAGGGTDTQYF	TGTGCCAGTAGGACGATAGCGGGAGGAGGGACAGATACGCAGTATTTT
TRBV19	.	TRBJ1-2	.	CASRTAGSHYGYTF	TGTGCCAGTAGGACGGCCGGGTCCCACTATGGCTACACCTTC
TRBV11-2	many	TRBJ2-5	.	CASSFEWIGGETQYF	TGTGCCAGCAGCTTTGAATGGATTGGTGGTGAGACCCAGTACTTC
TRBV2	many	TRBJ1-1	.	CASSRGARNTEAFF	TGTGCCAGCAGTAGGGGGGCGCGTAACACTGAAGCTTTCTTT
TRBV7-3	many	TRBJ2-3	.	CASSLGTLPADTQYF	TGTGCCAGCAGCCTCGGGACTCTACCCGCAGATACGCAGTATTTT
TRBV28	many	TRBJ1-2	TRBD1	CASNTAGTGDRGYTF	TGTGCCAGCAACACAGCCGGGACAGGGGACCGGGGCTACACCTTC
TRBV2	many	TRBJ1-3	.	CASSSGLGNTIYF	TGTGCCAGCAGTTCGGGACTCGGAAACACCATATATTTT
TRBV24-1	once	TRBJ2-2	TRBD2	CATSDLGLAGVTGELFF	TGTGCCACCAGTGATCTCGGACTAGCGGGAGTGACCGGGGAGCTGTTTTTT
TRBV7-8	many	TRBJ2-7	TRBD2	CASSLGREGYEQYF	TGTGCCAGCAGCTTAGGACGGGAGGGCTACGAGCAGTACTTC
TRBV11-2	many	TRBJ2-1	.	CASSFRLTGALGVEQFF	TGTGCCAGCAGCTTTCGGTTGACGGGGGCCCTCGGGGTTGAGCAGTTCTTC
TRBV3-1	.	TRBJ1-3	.	CASSPRPGARNTIYF	TGTGCCAGCAGCCCCCGGCCGGGGGCGAGAAACACCATATATTTT
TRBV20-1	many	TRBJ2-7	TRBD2	CSARGGGTPYEQYF	TGCAGTGCTAGGGGGGGGGGGACCCCCTACGAGCAGTACTTC
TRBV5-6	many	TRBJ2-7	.	CASSLVGSGPTEQYF	TGTGCCAGCAGCTTGGTGGGTAGCGGCCCCACCGAGCAGTACTTC
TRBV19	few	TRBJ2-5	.	CASSAATQETQYF	TGTGCCAGTAGTGCGGCTACTCAAGAGACCCAGTACTTC
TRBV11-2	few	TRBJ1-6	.	CASSEQETAYNSPLHF	TGTGCCAGCAGCGAACAGGAGACAGCTTATAATTCACCCCTCCACTTT
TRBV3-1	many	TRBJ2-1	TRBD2	CASTRTSGSYNEQFF	TGTGCCAGCACCAGGACTAGCGGATCCTACAATGAGCAGTTCTTC